The sequence of this T cell receptor beta chain was determined in a study of blood T cell repertoires in COVID-19 (dated by TCRdb to the early 2020s). For the wider study: The collaborator samples originated in the United States, Italy and Spain and spanned the acute and convalescent phases of COVID-19. The prospective study material was composed of cDNA or gDNA derived from T cells, B-cell-depleted T cells, or PBMCs. The dataset comprised deeply sampled blood TCRbeta repertoires from subjects exposed to, actively infected with, or recovered from COVID-19. A freely available public database, intended as a resource for researchers studying the immune response to SARS-CoV-2, is where the repertoires were released. Samples came from the ongoing ImmuneRACE study (first 160 participants) plus 1,254 subjects from 6 global collaborators. Nearly every sample came with metadata listing a de-identified subject ID, COVID-19 status, age in years and sex. Where available, HLA class I and class II types were taken from metadata supplied by the sample provider and were not determined by assay-based typing. Overall study outcomes, separate from this receptor: How much clinical and demographic metadata was included differed by source and by participant, and the metadata was provided uncurated.

The immunoSEQ Assay, a bias-controlled multiplex PCR, was used to amplify TCRbeta CDR3 regions from genomic DNA. In the source study's methods: Nucleated cell counts per sample were estimated from amplification of reference gene primers within the assay. Sequence reads were collapsed and filtered to measure the absolute abundance of every unique TCRbeta CDR3 rearrangement. For each sample, productive Simpson clonality was calculated by taking the square root of Simpson's diversity index across productive rearrangements. TCRdb retrieved this table from immuneACCESS and kept in-frame rearrangements only. Not all clones are present; in checked studies, unresolved V genes account for under half, and no reason is known for the remainder. V and J calls and clone size are as listed in that table; D and trimming were resolved from the DNA. Counted in this sample were over 100,000 clones; 55% to 75% of them appeared once. Clones ranked in the top ten supply approximately 2% of the sample.

The collaborating institutions used their own protocols to collect whole blood in K2EDTA tubes. For TCRbeta analysis, collaborator samples were shipped as frozen whole blood, as isolated PBMCs, or as DNA extracted from either sample type. As to this clone: Its antigen is unknown. One base away there is no much larger clone; base qualities are not given.

V and J lose 0 bases and 5 bases, and a span of 7 bases separates them. The germline V gene (reference sequence) specifies LNHNV as CDR1 and YYDKDF as CDR2. The cysteine opens and the phenylalanine closes a CDR3 of 13 amino acids. The entry retains the CDR3 DNA only, 39 bases that are in frame from base 1. The sequence derives from a woman in her 70s with acute or convalescent COVID-19. The receptor chain draws on TRBV15 and TRBJ2-5, with the identity of the D gene unclear. The sequencing input was peripheral blood. The CDR3 amino acid sequence is: CATSRDRRETQYF. Read as DNA, the sequence is TGTGCCACCAGCAGAGATCGCCGGGAGACCCAGTACTTC.